Below, 30 T cell receptor beta chains from the same sample are listed, as sequenced in a study of cytomegalovirus exposure and HLA in healthy donors. Profiling relied on immunoSEQ multiplex PCR, and the TCRdb table lists in-frame clones only, not all of them. Of 120,000 or so clones in the sample, around nine tenths were seen once. Sequenced sample: PBMCs. All receptors derive from a woman under 30 in good health and CMV-seronegative.

This chain joins TRBV9 and TRBJ1-2, with 7 bases identical to TRBD1. Germline CDR1 reads SGDLS; CDR2 reads YYNGEE. This CDR3 comprises 14 residues. V lost 5 bases, J lost 4 bases, and 8 bases stayed unmatched. CDR3 coding DNA: TGTGCCAGCAGACCCGAGGGACAGATCTATGGCTACACCTTC. It encodes CASRPEGQIYGYTF.

The V gene is TRBV7-9, the J gene TRBJ1-5, with 11 bases lining up with TRBD1. The J segment lost 0 bases and the V segment lost 5 bases, leaving 6 bases of the junction unmatched. CDR3 size: 17 residues. CDR1 SEHNR and CDR2 FQNEAQ come from the germline V gene (reference sequence). The CDR3 DNA follows: TGTGCCAGCAGCGTTGGGACAGGGGGGTTTAGCAATCAGCCCCAGCATTTT. Translating gives CASSVGTGGFSNQPQHF.

The chain couples TRBV4-1 to TRBJ1-3, with D perhaps matching TRBD1 (6 bases). The CDR3 loop spans 18 amino acids. Trimming removed 0 bases at V and 2 bases at J, with 17 bases between. CDR1 and CDR2 from the germline V gene are MGHRA and YSYEKL. The CDR3 reads CASSQDLRGLVPGNTIYF. The CDR3 coding sequence is TGCGCCAGCAGCCAAGACCTGAGGGGGTTGGTACCTGGAAACACCATATATTTT.

This chain uses TRBV6-1 with TRBJ1-5; 7 bases map to TRBD1. J lost 4 bases, V lost 3 bases, and 6 bases had no gene match. Germline values: CDR1 MNHNS, CDR2 SASEGT. The CDR3 spans 15 residues. CDR3 amino acids: CASSDSDRANQPQHF. The CDR3 nucleotides read TGTGCCAGCAGTGATTCTGACAGGGCAAATCAGCCCCAGCATTTT.

The chain recombines TRBV5-6 with TRBJ2-3, with 14 nucleotides matching TRBD2. With V trimmed by 4 bases and J by 8 bases, 12 bases remained unmatched. CDR1 is SGHDT and CDR2 is YYEEEE in the germline V gene. This CDR3 is built from 17 residues. For the CDR3, the DNA is TGTGCCAGCAGCGTATGGGGACTAGCGGGAGTAGTCGTTACGCAGTATTTT. This encodes CASSVWGLAGVVVTQYF.

V gene TRBV28 combines with J gene TRBJ2-7; 8 nucleotides line up with TRBD1. Germline V gene lookup returns CDR1 MDHEN and CDR2 SYDVKM. Trimming took 5 bases from V and 1 from J; bases not matched to a gene: 4. The CDR3 extends over 14 amino acids. This chain's CDR3 is CASSKQGGSYEQYF. As DNA, the CDR3 is TGTGCCAGCAGTAAACAGGGGGGATCCTACGAGCAGTACTTC.

This rearrangement joins TRBV6-1 to TRBJ2-2; 13 bases align to TRBD2. Looked up from germline, CDR1 is MNHNS and CDR2 is SASEGT. CDR3 length: 15 residues. Trimming at V came to 6 bases and at J to 5 bases, leaving 3 bases not matched to a gene. The CDR3 sequence is CASRAGLAGTGELFF. The CDR3 DNA is TGTGCCAGCAGAGCGGGACTAGCGGGGACCGGGGAGCTGTTTTTT.

The chain has TRBV14 and TRBJ1-5; D is unresolved. With 0 bases removed from V and 6 bases from J, the gap between germline ends came to 6 bases. This CDR3 region has 13 residues. CDR1 is SGHDN, CDR2 FVKESK, per germline. The CDR3 here is CASSQDRFQPQHF. CDR3 bases: TGTGCCAGCAGCCAAGACAGGTTTCAGCCCCAGCATTTT.

The gene calls are TRBV4-1 and TRBJ2-5; maybe TRBD2 (5 bases). Germline CDR1 is MGHRA and CDR2 is YSYEKL. The CDR3 spans 15 residues. Trimming removed 2 bases at V and 2 bases at J, with 12 bases between. The CDR3 is CASSQTVAPQETQYF. In DNA, the CDR3 is TGCGCCAGCAGCCAAACCGTAGCGCCTCAAGAGACCCAGTACTTC.

This clone was found once. The V call is TRBV6-1, the J call TRBJ2-3; the match to TRBD2 covers 9 bases. V shed 1 base, J shed 3 bases, and the junction held 2 bases outside the gene matches. Germline CDR1 and CDR2: MNHNS and SASEGT. This CDR3 comprises 15 residues. CDR3 coding DNA: TGTGCCAGCAGTGAAGTAGGACTAGCGACAGATACGCAGTATTTT. Amino acids: CASSEVGLATDTQYF.

The chain links TRBV30 to TRBJ1-3, with 10 bases matching TRBD1. Germline CDR1 is GTSNPN and CDR2 is SVGIG (reference sequence). CDR3 length equals 16 residues. V gave up 0 bases and J gave up 4 bases; unmatched junction bases: 6. The CDR3 loop is CAWSVRDRGSGNTIYF. The CDR3 DNA follows: TGTGCCTGGAGTGTCCGGGACAGGGGCTCGGGAAACACCATATATTTT.

On this clone: The sample has other DNA sequences that encode this CDR3 too. The chain uses TRBV18 and TRBJ1-1; tentatively, D is TRBD1 (5 bases). Per germline, CDR1 KGHSH and CDR2 LQKENI. Trimming pared 3 bases from V and 1 base from J, leaving 6 bases between. The CDR3 contains 13 residues. The CDR3 reads CASSPGQNTEAFF. The CDR3 region has the DNA TGTGCCAGCTCACCCGGACAGAACACTGAAGCTTTCTTT.

The J gene is TRBJ2-1, the V gene TRBV10-1, with TRBD2 as a possible D gene (6 bases). CDR1 is WNHNN and CDR2 is SYGVQD in the germline V gene (reference sequence). The ends were cut back, 5 bases at V and 5 bases at J, with 22 bases in the middle. The CDR3 is 17 amino acids. The CDR3 sequence is CASSTFSGTDFNNEQFF. CDR3 DNA: TGCGCCAGCAGTACCTTCTCCGGGACTGACTTCAACAATGAGCAGTTCTTC.

As DNA, the CDR3 is TGTGCCAGCAGCGGGGGACAGGACACCGGGGAGCTGTTTTTT. This encodes CASSGGQDTGELFF. The genes are TRBV6-5 and TRBJ2-2, with 8 bases that match TRBD1. This CDR3 region has 14 residues. Trimming removed 6 bases from V and 3 bases from J; junction bases left unmatched: 3. The germline CDR1 and CDR2 sequences are MNHEY and SVGAGI.

This clone was detected a few times. This rearrangement joins TRBV27 to TRBJ2-7; maybe TRBD2 (6 bases). Trimming took 3 bases from V and 2 from J, leaving 11 bases between them. The CDR3 length is 14 residues. Germline CDR1 reads MNHEY; CDR2 reads SMNVEV (reference sequence). CDR3 in amino acids: CASSLKRAAYEQYF. CDR3 DNA: TGTGCCAGCAGTTTGAAGCGGGCCGCCTACGAGCAGTACTTC.

This chain connects TRBV6-6 to TRBJ2-1; D remains unclear. The V gene's germline CDR1 is MNHNY and CDR2 SVGAGI (reference sequence). V lost 7 bases and J lost 5, with 6 bases in between. The CDR3 length is 11 residues. CDR3: CASTIHNEQFF. CDR3 in DNA: TGTGCCAGCACCATCCACAATGAGCAGTTCTTC.

The chain couples TRBV6-5 to TRBJ2-1; 8 bases agree with TRBD2. V lost 6 bases to trimming and J lost 12 bases; unmatched junction nucleotides: 16. Germline lookup yields CDR1 MNHEY and CDR2 SVGAGI. This CDR3 spans 15 amino acids. CDR3 protein: CASSQSGGQPNWQFF. CDR3 nucleotides: TGTGCCAGCAGCCAAAGCGGGGGCCAGCCCAATTGGCAGTTCTTC.

The chain uses TRBV9 and TRBJ1-1; D ambiguous. The CDR3 sequence is 13 residues long. The germline gives CDR1 SGDLS, CDR2 YYNGEE. Trimming stripped 5 bases from V and 3 bases from J, with 11 bases between. CDR3 region: CASSPDLDTEAFF. CDR3 nucleotides: TGTGCCAGCAGTCCAGACTTGGACACTGAAGCTTTCTTT.

The chain is built from TRBV19 and TRBJ2-7, with TRBD1 identical over 8 bases. The germline V gene encodes CDR1 LNHDA and CDR2 SQIVND (reference sequence). This CDR3 spans 14 amino acids. The junction had 2 bases not matched to a gene; V was cut back by 1 base and J by 3 bases. The CDR3 reads CASSIGTGGYEQYF. The CDR3 DNA is TGTGCCAGTAGTATAGGAACAGGGGGCTACGAGCAGTACTTC. The entire variable domain, with the rest obtained from reference TRBV19 and TRBJ2-7, is as follows: DGGITQSPKYLFRKEGQNVTLSCEQNLNHDAMYWYRQDPGQGLRLIYYSQIVNDFQKGDIAEGYSVSREKKESFPLTVTSAQKNPTAFYLCASSIGTGGYEQYFGPGTRLTVT.

The chain recombines TRBV7-2 with TRBJ2-7; 9 bases align to TRBD1. This CDR3 is 14 amino acids long. Unmatched junction bases numbered 7, after V lost 7 bases and J lost 3 bases. The germline gives CDR1 SGHTA, CDR2 FQGNSA. The CDR3 spells CASNPGTGIYEQYF. The CDR3, as DNA: TGTGCCAGCAACCCAGGGACAGGGATCTACGAGCAGTACTTC. Supplemented by reference TRBV7-2 and TRBJ2-7, the full variable domain reads GAGVSQSPSNKVTEKGKDVELRCDPISGHTALYWYRQSLGQGLEFLIYFQGNSAPDKSGLPSDRFSAERTGGSVSTLTIQRTQQEDSAVYLCASNPGTGIYEQYFGPGTRLTVT.

The rearrangement joins TRBV5-1 to TRBJ2-1; 13 bases fit TRBD2. CDR1 is SGHRS, CDR2 YFSETQ, per germline. With V trimmed by 7 bases and J by 6 bases, 7 bases remained unmatched. The CDR3 is made up of 15 amino acids. CDR3 loop: CASGTSGGALNEQFF. DNA of the CDR3: TGCGCCAGCGGAACTAGCGGGGGGGCCCTCAATGAGCAGTTCTTC.

The V and J genes are TRBV27 and TRBJ2-7; 7 positions agree with TRBD2. After removal of 5 bases from V and 4 bases from J, the junction contained 11 bases not matched to a gene. This CDR3 has 15 amino acids. CDR1 and CDR2 (germline): MNHEY, SMNVEV (reference sequence). CDR3 in DNA: TGTGCCAGCAGTCCTAGGACCGGGACTACGTACGAGCAGTACTTC. It is translated as CASSPRTGTTYEQYF.

The chain employs TRBV5-1 and TRBJ2-7; 8 bases match TRBD1. CDR1 and CDR2 (germline): SGHRS, YFSETQ. V shed 4 bases and J 3 bases; nucleotides not matched to a gene: 12. The CDR3 loop spans 16 amino acids. The chain's CDR3 is CASSPGQGLSFYEQYF. The CDR3 coding sequence is TGCGCCAGCAGCCCAGGACAGGGTCTCTCGTTCTACGAGCAGTACTTC. Variable domain in full (rest from reference TRBV5-1 and TRBJ2-7): KAGVTQTPRYLIKTRGQQVTLSCSPISGHRSVSWYQQTPGQGLQFLFEYFSETQRNKGNFPGRFSGRQFSNSRSEMNVSTLELGDSALYLCASSPGQGLSFYEQYFGPGTRLTVT.

V usage is TRBV7-8 and J usage is TRBJ1-2, with TRBD1 matching 10 bases. CDR1 SGHVS and CDR2 FQNEAQ come from the germline V gene. The CDR3 has 15 amino acids. V lost 5 bases, J lost 3 bases, and 6 bases stayed unmatched. As DNA, the CDR3 is TGTGCCAGCAGCGAGGCGGGACAGGGGTACTATGGCTACACCTTC. Its protein is CASSEAGQGYYGYTF.

This clone appeared a few times. CDR3 residues: CAGTTGGSYTF. CDR3 nucleotides: TGTGCCGGAACTACAGGGGGTTCCTACACCTTC. The V and J genes are TRBV30 and TRBJ1-2; 8 bases are shared with TRBD1. The germline V gene encodes CDR1 GTSNPN and CDR2 SVGIG (reference sequence). V lost 8 bases, J lost 10 bases, and 9 bases stayed unmatched. CDR3 size: 11 residues.

The rearrangement uses TRBV18 and TRBJ1-5; tentative D call: TRBD1 (5 bases). V dropped 2 bases and J dropped 1 base, with 9 bases sitting between them. This CDR3 is built from 15 residues. CDR1 and CDR2 (germline): KGHSH, LQKENI. In DNA form, the CDR3 reads TGTGCCAGCTCACCAGGGGCTGGAAGCAATCAGCCCCAGCATTTT. The encoded protein is CASSPGAGSNQPQHF.

The sample holds one count of this clone. The chain is built from TRBV6-5 and TRBJ1-3; the match to TRBD1 covers 7 bases. V gave up 6 bases and J gave up 5 bases; unmatched junction bases: 7. CDR1 and CDR2 from the germline V gene are MNHEY and SVGAGI. This CDR3 is built from 14 residues. CDR3 coding DNA: TGTGCCAGCAGCCTAAGACAGGGTAGAAACACCATATATTTT. Translated: CASSLRQGRNTIYF.

The chain uses TRBV25-1 and TRBJ2-5; TRBD1 agrees at 7 bases. CDR3 length: 14 amino acids. CDR1 and CDR2 (germline): MGHDK, SYGVNS. The V gene end was trimmed by 5 bases and the J gene end by 3 bases; junction bases not matched to a gene: 6. The CDR3 spells CASSSPTGEETQYF. CDR3 sequence (DNA): TGTGCCAGCAGTTCCCCAACAGGGGAAGAGACCCAGTACTTC.

The V and J genes are TRBV15 and TRBJ2-7, with TRBD2 matching 7 bases. The CDR3 extends over 14 amino acids. Germline V gene data show CDR1 as LNHNV and CDR2 as YYDKDF (reference sequence). Trimming cost V 5 bases and J 0 bases; bases outside gene matches: 4. The CDR3 loop reads CATSGAGSSYEQYF. Written as DNA, the CDR3 is TGTGCCACCAGCGGAGCGGGAAGCTCCTACGAGCAGTACTTC.

V and J are TRBV6-1 and TRBJ1-6; D unclear. The V end was cut by 7 bases, the J end by 7 bases, with 11 bases between. CDR3 length equals 13 residues. CDR1 is MNHNS and CDR2 is SASEGT in the germline V gene. The CDR3 protein is CASMKLTNSPLHF. The CDR3 DNA reads TGTGCCAGCATGAAACTCACGAATTCACCCCTCCACTTT.